Shown below are 25 T cell receptor beta chains from a single sample sequenced in a study of blood T cell repertoires in COVID-19 (dated by TCRdb to about 2020). The library was generated by the immunoSEQ multiplex PCR assay. TCRdb re-hosts the immuneACCESS table, in-frame sequences only. Its copies lack some clones; in the studies checked, an unresolved V gene accounts for under half of them, and the cause for the rest is not known. The sample profile shows 48,000 or so clones; roughly 87% of them were found once. The leading ten clones occupy approximately 3.4% of the sample. Sequencing was carried out using peripheral blood. The receptor source for this set is a human donor in a cohort sampled during active COVID-19.

The V call is TRBV27, the J call TRBJ1-2; tentative D call: TRBD1 (6 bases). Germline V gene lookup returns CDR1 MNHEY and CDR2 SMNVEV (reference sequence). The ends were cut back, 6 bases at V and 3 bases at J, with 11 bases in the middle. This CDR3 comprises 13 residues. The DNA for the CDR3 is TGTGCCAGCAGCCGGGACACCGACTATGGCTACACCTTC. This encodes CASSRDTDYGYTF.

V gene TRBV18 combines with J gene TRBJ2-7, with no clear D. V was pared by 2 bases and J by 5 bases, with 7 bases between. This CDR3 is 12 amino acids long. The germline gives CDR1 KGHSH, CDR2 LQKENI. CDR3 sequence reads: CASSPESHEQYF. The CDR3 DNA reads as TGTGCCAGCTCACCAGAGTCCCACGAGCAGTACTTC.

V gene TRBV5-6 combines with J gene TRBJ1-5; 9 positions match TRBD1. The V gene's germline CDR1 is SGHDT and CDR2 YYEEEE. The CDR3 runs 17 residues. The trim removed 6 bases at V and 6 bases at J, leaving 16 bases unmatched. CDR3 sequence (DNA): TGTGCCAGCACCAAAAGGGGAGGGACAGGGTTAGGTCAGCCCCAGCATTTT. Residues: CASTKRGGTGLGQPQHF.

This clone was seen just once. The chain links TRBV2 to TRBJ1-1; the D gene is possibly TRBD1 (5 bases). Trimming left V 4 bases short and J 0 bases short, with 12 bases between. In germline, CDR1 is SNHLY, CDR2 FYNNEI. This CDR3 is 15 amino acids long. As DNA, the CDR3 is TGTGCCAGCAGTGCGAGGACATTCATGAACACTGAAGCTTTCTTT. This encodes CASSARTFMNTEAFF.

This chain connects TRBV4-1 to TRBJ1-1; D perhaps matches TRBD1 (6 bases). Germline V gene lookup returns CDR1 MGHRA and CDR2 YSYEKL. The CDR3 has 14 residues. V lost 2 bases and J lost 7, with 14 bases in between. The CDR3, as DNA: TGCGCCAGCAGCCAACCGACAGGCCGGGGTGAAGCTTTCTTT. This translates into CASSQPTGRGEAFF.

This clone was seen a single time. The rearrangement uses TRBV11-2 and TRBJ2-5; 9 positions match TRBD2. CDR1 and CDR2 (germline): SGHAT, FQNNGV. The V gene end was trimmed by 4 bases and the J gene end by 5 bases; junction bases not matched to a gene: 11. The CDR3 loop spans 16 amino acids. The CDR3 loop reads CASSSGLALTWETQYF. For the CDR3, the DNA is TGTGCCAGCAGCTCGGGACTAGCCCTAACGTGGGAGACCCAGTACTTC.

The chain recombines TRBV14 with TRBJ1-3, with 7 positions matching TRBD1. The CDR3 is 15 amino acids. Germline trimming cut 4 bases from V and 3 bases from J; bases unmatched to any gene: 6. Germline CDR1 reads SGHDN; CDR2 reads FVKESK. Here the CDR3 reads CASSRRQGYGNTIYF. In DNA form, the CDR3 reads TGTGCCAGCAGCCGGCGACAGGGATATGGAAACACCATATATTTT.

V gene TRBV6-1 combines with J gene TRBJ2-7, with 9 bases that match TRBD2. J lost 1 base, V lost 1 base, and 5 bases had no gene match. This CDR3 has 16 residues. The germline CDR1 and CDR2 sequences are MNHNS and SASEGT. CDR3 nucleotides: TGTGCCAGCAGTGAAGGTCCGGGACTAGCATCCTACGAGCAGTACTTC. Translated: CASSEGPGLASYEQYF.

This clone occurred a few times. The chain joins TRBV11-2 to TRBJ2-5; 8 nucleotides agree with TRBD2. The V segment lost 1 base and the J segment 2 bases; nucleotides outside the gene matches: 9. CDR1 and CDR2 from the germline V gene are SGHAT and FQNNGV. The CDR3 covers 17 residues. The CDR3 sequence: CASSLARGASSQETQYF. In DNA form, the CDR3 reads TGTGCCAGCAGCTTAGCGCGGGGGGCATCGTCACAAGAGACCCAGTACTTC.

The chain couples TRBV6-5 to TRBJ2-3, with TRBD1 identical over 7 bases. CDR3 size: 15 residues. J gave up 0 bases and V 5 bases, and 5 bases lay outside the gene matches. Germline-derived CDR1 and CDR2 are MNHEY and SVGAGI. The CDR3 protein is CASSRGQESTDTQYF. The DNA for the CDR3 is TGTGCCAGCAGTAGAGGACAGGAGAGCACAGATACGCAGTATTTT.

This clone has only one observation. J is TRBJ1-2 and V is TRBV28; possibly TRBD1 for D (5 bases). CDR1 and CDR2 from the germline V gene are MDHEN and SYDVKM. The CDR3 spans 12 residues. The germline V and J ends were trimmed by 2 bases and 5 bases, with 6 bases remaining between them. DNA for the CDR3: TGTGCCAGCAGTTTAGGGGGGTATGGCTACACCTTC. The encoded protein is CASSLGGYGYTF.

The rearrangement links TRBV19 to TRBJ1-5; tentative D call: TRBD1 (5 bases). Germline lookup yields CDR1 LNHDA and CDR2 SQIVND (reference sequence). Trimming took 5 bases from V and 3 from J, leaving 11 bases between them. The CDR3 spans 14 residues. The CDR3 DNA reads as TGTGCCAGTAGTGCGACAGCGTCCAATCAGCCCCAGCATTTT. It yields the protein CASSATASNQPQHF.

This clone came up a few times. CDR3 sequence: CASSFEGIAYNEQFF. The CDR3 DNA is TGTGCCAGCAGTTTTGAGGGTATTGCCTACAATGAGCAGTTCTTC. This rearrangement joins TRBV27 to TRBJ2-1, with D possibly being TRBD2 (5 bases). The CDR3 totals 15 residues. Trimming shortened V by 3 bases and J by 2 bases, and 11 bases separated the two germline ends. CDR1 and CDR2 (germline): MNHEY, SMNVEV (reference sequence).

This rearrangement joins TRBV11-3 to TRBJ2-6; possibly TRBD1 for D (7 bases). The CDR3 runs to 19 residues. Trimming shortened V by 1 base and J by 1 base, and 17 bases separated the two germline ends. The germline V gene has CDR1 SGHNT and CDR2 YENEEA. The CDR3 bases are TGTGCCAGCAGCTTAGGTTTTCCAGGGGGAGGTTCTGGGGCCAACGTCCTGACTTTC. Its translation is CASSLGFPGGGSGANVLTF.

The rearrangement joins TRBV3-1 (or the pseudogene TRBV3-2) to TRBJ2-7; no definite D call. V lost 3 bases to trimming and J lost 6 bases, with 18 bases between them. Per germline, CDR1 LGHDT and CDR2 YNNKEL (reference sequence). CDR3 length: 15 amino acids. The CDR3 nucleotides are TGTGCCAGCAGCCACCCCAACTACGCAACGTCCGAGCAGTACTTC. It codes for CASSHPNYATSEQYF.

The chain couples TRBV11-2 to TRBJ1-5; D is possibly TRBD1 (5 bases). Germline V gene data show CDR1 as SGHAT and CDR2 as FQNNGV. With 5 bases removed from V and 4 bases from J, the gap between germline ends came to 12 bases. CDR3 length: 14 residues. The CDR3: CASSDVGGNQPQHF. The CDR3, as DNA: TGTGCCAGCAGCGATGTTGGGGGGAATCAGCCCCAGCATTTT.

The table lists this clone with a few counts. The chain couples TRBV7-6 to TRBJ2-1; 11 nucleotides agree with TRBD2. This CDR3 contains 15 residues. The J segment lost 10 bases and the V segment lost 4 bases, leaving 9 bases of the junction unmatched. Germline V lookup: CDR1 SGHVS, CDR2 FNYEAQ. CDR3 sequence reads: CASSSTSGTQGEQFF. The CDR3 bases are TGTGCCAGCAGCTCGACTAGCGGGACCCAAGGAGAGCAGTTCTTC. The full variable domain, with the rest looked up from reference TRBV7-6 and TRBJ2-1, is GAGVSQSPRYKVTKRGQDVALRCDPISGHVSLYWYRQALGQGPEFLTYFNYEAQQDKSGLPNDRFSAERPEGSISTLTIQRTEQRDSAMYRCASSSTSGTQGEQFFGPGTRLTVL.

The chain links TRBV27 to TRBJ2-3, with 7 bases that match TRBD2. The CDR3 spans 14 residues. With V trimmed by 2 bases and J by 5 bases, 4 bases remained unmatched. CDR1 is MNHEY and CDR2 is SMNVEV in the germline V gene (reference sequence). CDR3 in amino acids: CASSLGGRVDTQYF. The CDR3 DNA reads as TGTGCCAGCAGTTTAGGTGGGAGGGTAGATACGCAGTATTTT.

The CDR3 protein is CASSHGTRAREQYF. The CDR3 DNA reads TGTGCCAGCTCACATGGGACAAGGGCACGCGAGCAGTACTTC. The rearrangement links TRBV18 to TRBJ2-7, with TRBD1 as a possible D gene (6 bases). Trimming left V 4 bases short and J 6 bases short, with 16 bases between. This CDR3 has 14 residues. Germline CDR1 reads KGHSH; CDR2 reads LQKENI.

This sequence joins TRBV15 and TRBJ2-7, with a possible D match to TRBD2 (5 bases). This CDR3 contains 12 residues. CDR1 and CDR2 from the germline V gene are LNHNV and YYDKDF (reference sequence). Between the trimmed V and J ends, which lost 3 bases and 7 bases, there was a span of 10 bases. CDR3 sequence reads: CATSSRPGEQYF. The CDR3 nucleotides are TGTGCCACCAGCAGTAGACCGGGAGAGCAGTACTTC.

V and J are TRBV5-6 and TRBJ2-5, with a weak D call TRBD2 (5 bases). The CDR3 contains 13 residues. Per the germline V gene, CDR1 is SGHDT and CDR2 is YYEEEE. V was pared by 3 bases and J by 5 bases, with 11 bases between. The CDR3 coding sequence is TGTGCCAGCAGCTGGGCCTGGGAGGAGACCCAGTACTTC. Amino acids: CASSWAWEETQYF.

The chain has TRBV29-1 and TRBJ2-5; possible D gene TRBD2, 6 bases. The length of the CDR3 is 12 residues. The germline CDR1 and CDR2 sequences are SQVTM and ANQGSEA. The V end lost 5 bases, the J end lost 5 bases, and 12 bases lay between the germline ends. CDR3 residues: CSVSSGRETQYF. Written as DNA, the CDR3 is TGCAGCGTTAGTTCGGGGAGGGAGACCCAGTACTTC.

The chain joins TRBV18 to TRBJ2-1; D is possibly TRBD2 (6 bases). The CDR3 spans 15 residues. Between the trimmed V and J ends, which lost 3 bases and 5 bases, there was a span of 14 bases. Germline V gives CDR1 KGHSH, CDR2 LQKENI. CDR3 DNA sequence: TGTGCCAGCTCACCCCAGGGCCTAGCGAACAATGAGCAGTTCTTC. Its translation is CASSPQGLANNEQFF.

The CDR3 reads CASSVSGSRYNEQFF. DNA for the CDR3: TGTGCCAGCAGCGTTAGCGGGAGTAGGTACAATGAGCAGTTCTTC. The genes are TRBV7-2 and TRBJ2-1, with 9 bases lining up with TRBD2. This CDR3 comprises 15 residues. Germline-derived CDR1 and CDR2 are SGHTA and FQGNSA. V dropped 5 bases and J dropped 4; count of bases not matched to a gene: 6.

The V call is TRBV19, the J call TRBJ1-2, with D uncertain. V gave up 2 bases and J gave up 5 bases, with 6 bases separating them. CDR3 length: 12 amino acids. Germline CDR1 LNHDA, CDR2 SQIVND (reference sequence). Here the CDR3 reads CASSIQNYGYTF. The DNA of the CDR3 is TGTGCCAGTAGTATACAGAATTATGGCTACACCTTC.